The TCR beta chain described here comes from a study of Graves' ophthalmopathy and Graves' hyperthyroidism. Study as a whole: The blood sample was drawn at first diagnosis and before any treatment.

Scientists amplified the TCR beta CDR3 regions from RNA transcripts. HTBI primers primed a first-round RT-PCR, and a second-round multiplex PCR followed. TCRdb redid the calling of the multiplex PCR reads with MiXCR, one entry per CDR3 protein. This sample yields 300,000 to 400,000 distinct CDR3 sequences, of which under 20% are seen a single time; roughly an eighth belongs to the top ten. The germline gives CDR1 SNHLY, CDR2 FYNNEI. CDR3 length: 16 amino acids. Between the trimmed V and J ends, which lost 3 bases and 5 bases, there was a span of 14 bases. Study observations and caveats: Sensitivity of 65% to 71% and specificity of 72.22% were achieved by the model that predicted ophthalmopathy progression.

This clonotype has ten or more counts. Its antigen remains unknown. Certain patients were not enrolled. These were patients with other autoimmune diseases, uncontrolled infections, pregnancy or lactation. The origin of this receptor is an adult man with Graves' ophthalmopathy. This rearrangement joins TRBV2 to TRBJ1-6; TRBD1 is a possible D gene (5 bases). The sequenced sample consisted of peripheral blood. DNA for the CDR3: TGTGCCAGCAGTGATGATTACCTAGGGGATAATTCACCCCTCCACTTT. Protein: CASSDDYLGDNSPLHF.